Below, 4 T cell receptor beta chains from the same sample are listed, as sequenced in a study of blood T cell repertoires in COVID-19. The assay was immunoSEQ multiplex PCR, and TCRdb's table has in-frame clones only and misses some. The data show around 180,000 clones, about 88% seen once. The sample was PBMCs or T cells enriched from blood (not recorded which). Receptors originate from a woman in her thirties or forties with acute COVID-19.

The chain has TRBV4-1 and TRBJ2-3; 8 nucleotides match TRBD1. V gave up 4 bases and J gave up 6 bases; unmatched junction bases: 6. There are 14 residues in the CDR3. Germline V gene data show CDR1 as MGHRA and CDR2 as YSYEKL. In DNA, the CDR3 is TGCGCCAGCAGCCCTCGGACAGGGTCGGATACGCAGTATTTT. Protein sequence: CASSPRTGSDTQYF.

V and J are TRBV2 and TRBJ1-1, with D possibly matching TRBD1 (5 bases). CDR3 length equals 17 residues. Germline CDR1 reads SNHLY; CDR2 reads FYNNEI. V shed 2 bases and J shed 0 bases, with 16 bases lying between them. The CDR3 coding sequence is TGTGCCAGCAGTGAAAGTTATGCGGGACTCCTGAACACTGAAGCTTTCTTT. This sequence encodes CASSESYAGLLNTEAFF.

The chain links TRBV5-8 to TRBJ2-1; tentative D call: TRBD2 (6 bases). Looked up from germline, CDR1 is SGHTS and CDR2 is YDEGEE. V lost 4 bases to trimming and J lost 7 bases, with 18 bases between them. The CDR3 runs to 15 residues. In DNA form, the CDR3 reads TGTGCCAGCAGCCCCAAGGGCATAGCGGCTAATGAGCAGTTCTTC. Its protein product is CASSPKGIAANEQFF.

The table lists this clone with many counts. The genes are TRBV6-1 and TRBJ2-1; 8 bases fit TRBD2. Germline CDR1 MNHNS, CDR2 SASEGT. This CDR3 region has 15 residues. J was trimmed by 4 bases and V by 1 base; bases with no gene match: 3. CDR3 in DNA: TGTGCCAGCAGTGAAGAAATAGCGGGATACAATGAGCAGTTCTTC. Its translation: CASSEEIAGYNEQFF.